The source of this TCR beta chain is a study of blood T cell repertoires in COVID-19. Study summary: Nucleic acid was either cDNA or gDNA, and it came from T cells, B-cell-depleted T cells, or PBMCs.

Profiling relied on immunoSEQ multiplex PCR, and the TCRdb table lists in-frame clones only, not all of them. The data contain under 250,000 clones, more than 75% of them seen just once; the ten biggest clones take up 5.2%. The J segment lost 4 bases and the V segment lost 6 bases, leaving 13 bases of the junction unmatched. The germline V gene encodes CDR1 MDHEN and CDR2 SYDVKM. The CDR3 is 18 residues long. Seattle participants joined during active infection and were tracked over time. The sequenced sample was peripheral blood. J is TRBJ2-7 and V is TRBV28, with 15 bases aligning to TRBD2. This clonotype was sampled from a woman aged 70-85 years with COVID-19, enrolled during active disease. The chain's CDR3 is CASSPHPGTSGRPYEQYF. The CDR3 region has the DNA TGTGCCAGCAGCCCCCACCCCGGGACTAGCGGGAGGCCATACGAGCAGTACTTC.